The 23 T cell receptor beta chains given below trace back to one sample, sequenced in a study of Ad26.COV2.S vaccination and SARS-CoV-2 variants. Clones were read by immunoSEQ multiplex PCR, and TCRdb kept only the in-frame ones, dropping some. The table shows 180,000 or so clones, with approximately 88% occurring only once. The sequencing here drew on peripheral blood, taken after recovery from COVID-19. Source of these receptors: a human donor who had recovered from COVID-19.

The V call is TRBV18, the J call TRBJ2-6; D perhaps matches TRBD2 (6 bases). Germline CDR1 KGHSH, CDR2 LQKENI. V lost 8 bases and J lost 1, with 12 bases in between. CDR3 length: 15 residues. In nucleotides, the CDR3 is TGTGCCAGCGCCGGACGGGGGTCTGGGGCCAACGTCCTGACTTTC. Translation: CASAGRGSGANVLTF. The full variable domain, in which reference TRBV18 and TRBJ2-6 provide the parts outside the CDR3, is NAGVMQNPRHLVRRRGQEARLRCSPMKGHSHVYWYRQLPEEGLKFMVYLQKENIIDESGMPKERFSAEFPKEGPSILRIQQVVRGDSAAYFCASAGRGSGANVLTFGAGSRLTVL.

The DNA for the CDR3 is TGTGCCAGCAGCGGGGGACTTTATGGCTACACCTTC. This translates into CASSGGLYGYTF. The J gene is TRBJ1-2, the V gene TRBV7-8; TRBD1 might be the D (5 bases). From germline, CDR1 is SGHVS and CDR2 FQNEAQ. Deletions cut 5 bases from V and 5 bases from J, with 9 bases between. This CDR3 spans 12 amino acids.

This chain links TRBV19 with TRBJ1-6, with TRBD1 identical over 9 bases. Per germline, CDR1 LNHDA and CDR2 SQIVND (reference sequence). CDR3 length: 15 amino acids. The trim removed 6 bases at V and 8 bases at J, leaving 8 bases unmatched. The CDR3 DNA reads TGTGCCAGTAGCCCCTCGGGACAGGGTGATTCACCCCTCCACTTT. Translation: CASSPSGQGDSPLHF.

The chain employs TRBV19 and TRBJ2-2; a weak D match, TRBD2 (6 bases). V lost 1 base to trimming and J lost 10 bases, with 13 bases between them. Germline CDR1 reads LNHDA; CDR2 reads SQIVND (reference sequence). CDR3 length: 14 amino acids. The CDR3 loop is CASSIAGLFAELFF. The CDR3 region has the DNA TGTGCCAGTAGTATAGCCGGACTATTCGCGGAGCTGTTTTTT. The full variable domain, rest sourced from reference TRBV19 and TRBJ2-2, is DGGITQSPKYLFRKEGQNVTLSCEQNLNHDAMYWYRQDPGQGLRLIYYSQIVNDFQKGDIAEGYSVSREKKESFPLTVTSAQKNPTAFYLCASSIAGLFAELFFGEGSRLTVL.

The chain employs TRBV11-3 and TRBJ2-5, with 11 bases lining up with TRBD2. J was trimmed by 5 bases and V by 3 bases; bases with no gene match: 14. The CDR3 runs to 18 residues. Germline assignment: CDR1 SGHNT and CDR2 YENEEA. Here the CDR3 reads CASSLGTSGSLNMETQYF. CDR3 nucleotide sequence: TGTGCCAGCAGCTTGGGGACTAGCGGCTCCTTGAATATGGAGACCCAGTACTTC.

The chain is built from TRBV12-3 or TRBV12-4 and TRBJ2-5, with D perhaps TRBD1 (5 bases). Trimming shortened V by 2 bases and J by 4 bases, and 8 bases separated the two germline ends. The CDR3 runs to 13 residues. CDR3 bases: TGTGCCAGCAGTTTAACCAGGGTAGAGACCCAGTACTTC. Translating it yields CASSLTRVETQYF.

The rearrangement joins TRBV10-3 to TRBJ1-2, with 10 bases fitting TRBD1. Looked up from germline, CDR1 is ENHRY and CDR2 is SYGVKD. The J segment lost 2 bases and the V segment lost 5 bases, leaving 2 bases of the junction unmatched. This CDR3 comprises 14 residues. CDR3 amino acids: CAISRQGANYGYTF. The CDR3 DNA reads TGTGCCATCAGTCGACAGGGGGCAAACTATGGCTACACCTTC.

The chain uses TRBV7-2 and TRBJ2-7; unclear D gene. The CDR3 covers 15 residues. The V end was cut by 1 base, the J end by 0 bases, with 10 bases between. CDR1 and CDR2 from the germline V gene are SGHTA and FQGNSA. The CDR3 reads CASSLVTSSSYEQYF. The CDR3, as DNA: TGTGCCAGCAGCTTAGTAACCTCCAGCTCCTACGAGCAGTACTTC.

The V and J genes are TRBV5-8 and TRBJ2-2; no definite D call. V gave up 0 bases and J gave up 1 base, with 10 bases separating them. Germline-derived CDR1 and CDR2 are SGHTS and YDEGEE. This CDR3 has 16 amino acids. The CDR3 bases are TGTGCCAGCAGCTTGGGGAACACAATGAACACCGGGGAGCTGTTTTTT. Encoded protein: CASSLGNTMNTGELFF.

CDR3 sequence (DNA): TGTGCCAGCAGCAGAGGGAACACAGATACGCAGTATTTT. Protein: CASSRGNTDTQYF. The rearrangement joins TRBV11-3 to TRBJ2-3, with D perhaps matching TRBD2 (5 bases). The CDR3 spans 13 residues. V lost 5 bases, J lost 2 bases, and 8 bases lay in between. Germline-derived CDR1 and CDR2 are SGHNT and YENEEA.

CDR3 protein: CAPEAGGPDTQYF. The CDR3 DNA reads as TGCGCGCCGGAAGCGGGAGGGCCAGATACGCAGTATTTT. The rearrangement uses TRBV5-1 and TRBJ2-3; 10 nucleotides agree with TRBD2. Germline values: CDR1 SGHRS, CDR2 YFSETQ. The CDR3 spans 13 residues.

The chain uses TRBV14 and TRBJ2-7; 9 positions agree with TRBD2. Germline values: CDR1 SGHDN, CDR2 FVKESK. Losses at the gene ends were 8 bases for V and 6 bases for J; bases not matched to a gene: 8. The CDR3 has 13 residues. CDR3 nucleotide sequence: TGTGCCAGCTGCCCCGCGGGGGGGGCCGAGCAGTACTTC. This translates into CASCPAGGAEQYF.

This chain uses TRBV19 with TRBJ2-5, with D possibly matching TRBD1 (6 bases). Trimming shortened V by 6 bases and J by 1 base, and 12 bases separated the two germline ends. Germline V lookup: CDR1 LNHDA, CDR2 SQIVND (reference sequence). CDR3 length: 14 amino acids. CDR3 nucleotide sequence: TGTGCCAGTAGGGAAACAGGGTTCCAAGAGACCCAGTACTTC. Its protein product is CASRETGFQETQYF.

The V call is TRBV18, the J call TRBJ2-1; the D is unclear. Trimming removed 4 bases from V and 8 bases from J, with 9 bases in between. Germline CDR1 is KGHSH and CDR2 is LQKENI. The CDR3 length is 12 residues. This CDR3 is CASSLSEHEQFF. In DNA form, the CDR3 reads TGTGCCAGCTCACTCTCGGAACATGAGCAGTTCTTC.

The chain joins TRBV6-6 to TRBJ1-1; 7 nucleotides line up with TRBD1. CDR3 size: 15 residues. J was trimmed by 0 bases and V by 7 bases; bases with no gene match: 8. Germline V gene data show CDR1 as MNHNY and CDR2 as SVGAGI (reference sequence). The CDR3 reads CASKQGVGLNTEAFF. The CDR3, as DNA: TGTGCCAGCAAGCAGGGGGTCGGATTGAACACTGAAGCTTTCTTT.

A few counts support this clone. The V gene is TRBV12-5, the J gene TRBJ1-2; 9 bases are shared with TRBD1. Germline V gene data show CDR1 as LGHNT and CDR2 as FRNRAP. The trim removed 6 bases at V and 2 bases at J, leaving 7 bases unmatched. The CDR3 consists of 15 residues. Written as DNA, the CDR3 is TGTGCTAGTGGGTTCGCTGGGACAGGGAACTATGGCTACACCTTC. It translates to CASGFAGTGNYGYTF.

The rearrangement uses TRBV10-2 and TRBJ2-5; a weak D match, TRBD2 (6 bases). V was cut by 8 bases and J by 5 bases, with 12 bases left in between. Germline loops: CDR1 WSHSY, CDR2 SAAADI. CDR3 size: 12 residues. The DNA for the CDR3 is TGCGCCAGCGGGGGAGGAAGGGAGACCCAGTACTTC. This gives the protein CASGGGRETQYF.

The V gene is TRBV5-4, the J gene TRBJ2-1, with 13 bases aligning to TRBD2. The junction had 0 bases not matched to a gene; V was cut back by 0 bases and J by 0 bases. The germline CDR1 and CDR2 sequences are SGHNT and YYREEE (reference sequence). This CDR3 has 17 residues. The CDR3 protein is CASSLGTSGSSYNEQFF. CDR3 coding DNA: TGTGCCAGCAGCTTGGGGACTAGCGGGAGCTCCTACAATGAGCAGTTCTTC.

This chain connects TRBV19 to TRBJ1-4, with TRBD1 as a possible D gene (6 bases). Germline V gene sequence: CDR1 LNHDA, CDR2 SQIVND (reference sequence). V was cut by 5 bases and J by 0 bases, with 10 bases left in between. The CDR3 totals 15 residues. The CDR3 coding sequence is TGTGCCAGTAGTTCGGACAGTTCAACTAATGAAAAACTGTTTTTT. It translates to CASSSDSSTNEKLFF.

V usage is TRBV28 and J usage is TRBJ1-4; 12 positions match TRBD1. CDR1 MDHEN and CDR2 SYDVKM come from the germline V gene. The ends lost 6 bases at V and 4 bases at J; junction bases unmatched: 3. The CDR3 runs 15 residues. The CDR3 region is CASRGQGAGNEKLFF. CDR3 in DNA: TGTGCCAGCAGGGGACAGGGGGCGGGTAATGAAAAACTGTTTTTT.

V and J are TRBV5-1 and TRBJ2-1; 8 positions match TRBD2. Per the germline V gene, CDR1 is SGHRS and CDR2 is YFSETQ. The CDR3 totals 15 residues. V dropped 4 bases and J dropped 3; count of bases not matched to a gene: 6. CDR3 coding DNA: TGCGCCAGCAGCAACAGCGGGAGATACTACAATGAGCAGTTCTTC. Translating it yields CASSNSGRYYNEQFF. Together with reference TRBV5-1 and TRBJ2-1, the CDR3 gives the full variable domain: KAGVTQTPRYLIKTRGQQVTLSCSPISGHRSVSWYQQTPGQGLQFLFEYFSETQRNKGNFPGRFSGRQFSNSRSEMNVSTLELGDSALYLCASSNSGRYYNEQFFGPGTRLTVL.

V gene TRBV29-1 combines with J gene TRBJ2-1; perhaps TRBD2 as D (10 bases). CDR3 length: 15 amino acids. Germline V gives CDR1 SQVTM, CDR2 ANQGSEA. Trimming took off 1 base at V and 10 bases at J, with 20 bases between the two ends. The CDR3 spells CSVEGRGQGLAEQFF. The DNA for the CDR3 is TGCAGCGTTGAAGGGAGGGGACAGGGACTAGCGGAGCAGTTCTTC.

This sequence joins TRBV11-1 and TRBJ2-1, with D possibly being TRBD1 or TRBD2 (6 bases each). Germline V gives CDR1 SGHAT, CDR2 FQDESV (reference sequence). Deletions cut 5 bases from V and 2 bases from J, with 16 bases between. This CDR3 contains 16 residues. In DNA form, the CDR3 reads TGTGCCAGCAGCCGAGGGGGAGGTGGCCCCTACAATGAGCAGTTCTTC. Translation: CASSRGGGGPYNEQFF.